This T cell receptor (beta chain) was documented in a study of cytomegalovirus exposure and HLA in healthy donors. Regarding this clone: Antigen specificity is unknown.

13 Jbeta primers and 60 Vbeta primers were used for the PCR. Assay: immunoSEQ multiplex PCR; the TCRdb copy retains only in-frame clones and omits some. The sample has 95,000 to 110,000 clones, 10% seen once. Study observations and caveats: It was assumed in the presence/absence analyses that sequencing depth was roughly uniform across donors. Per a later analysis, HLA-associated TCR beta chains showed more clonal expansion than other, equally common TCR beta chains.

Germline-derived CDR1 and CDR2 are MGHRA and YSYEKL. This CDR3 contains 13 residues. Trimming left V 4 bases short and J 9 bases short, with 13 bases between. The source of this sequence is a man aged 40-49 years in good health and CMV-seropositive. The sample taken for sequencing was PBMCs. The V gene is TRBV4-1, the J gene TRBJ2-1; a possible D gene is TRBD1 (7 bases). The CDR3 DNA is TGCGCCAGCAGCCCGGTCCAGGGGGGTGAGCAGTTCTTC. This gives the protein CASSPVQGGEQFF.